A selection of T cell receptor beta chains follows, all from one sample in a study of T cells in Graves' hyperthyroidism and ophthalmopathy. TCRdb itself ran the multiplex PCR reads through MiXCR, one entry per CDR3 protein. The repertoire consists of approximately 690,000 distinct CDR3 sequences, with more than 14% occurring once and the leading ten covering around an eighth. Sequenced sample: blood. The source is a woman in her forties or fifties with Graves' ophthalmopathy. CDR3s include the opening cysteine and the closing phenylalanine or tryptophan.

TRBV27	TRBJ2-7	CASSSDYVTYEQYF
TRBV5-1	TRBJ1-5	CASSPTPTTGGMQPQHF
TRBV29-1	TRBJ2-1	CSVEGAASYNEQFF
TRBV29-1	TRBJ2-7	CSALTGFRSVYEQYF
TRBV10-3	TRBJ2-5	CAISEIIRDRDNRETQYF
TRBV6-9	TRBJ2-2	CASSSPTGIPGELFF
TRBV20-1	TRBJ2-1	CSAYDGRGNNEQFF
TRBV18	TRBJ2-2	CASSPTGTGTGELFF
TRBV2	TRBJ2-1	CASSEGRYNEQFF
TRBV28	TRBJ2-3	CASTSLTDTQYF
TRBV28	TRBJ1-3	CASSPPDRMSGNTIYF
TRBV13	TRBJ1-2	CASSLDRVGYTF
TRBV6-2/TRBV6-3	TRBJ2-2	CASSYSGSGTNTGELFF
TRBV11-1	TRBJ1-1	CASSLAPGTPTEAFF
TRBV4-3	TRBJ1-3	CASSQGRSTGNTIYF
TRBV24-1	TRBJ2-3	CATSDRTWAGTDTQYF
TRBV7-6	TRBJ2-7	CASSSKPGTSGSSYEQYF
TRBV5-6	TRBJ2-2	CASSFSGELFF
TRBV7-2	TRBJ2-1	CASSPSLAERLQEQFF
TRBV3-1	TRBJ1-5	CASSFGTGKDQPQHF
TRBV7-8	TRBJ2-1	CASRLVQGDEQFF
TRBV7-2	TRBJ2-5	CASSLWRDQETQYF
TRBV28	TRBJ2-3	CASRWGSGTLGDTQYF
TRBV5-1	TRBJ1-1	CASSLEGGNTEAFF
TRBV28	TRBJ2-7	CASSPGLTGSYEQYF
TRBV7-2	TRBJ2-1	CASSLAFAGRDNEQFF
TRBV6-2/TRBV6-3	TRBJ2-5	CASSPSTSGGQETQYF
TRBV28	TRBJ2-2	CASSFAGRNTGELFF
TRBV2	TRBJ2-1	CASTVGLSYNEQFF
TRBV19	TRBJ1-1	CASGSFGNIVTEAFF
TRBV9	TRBJ1-6	CASSLGQEDSPLHF
TRBV27	TRBJ2-5	CASSNFPGTGRLETQYF